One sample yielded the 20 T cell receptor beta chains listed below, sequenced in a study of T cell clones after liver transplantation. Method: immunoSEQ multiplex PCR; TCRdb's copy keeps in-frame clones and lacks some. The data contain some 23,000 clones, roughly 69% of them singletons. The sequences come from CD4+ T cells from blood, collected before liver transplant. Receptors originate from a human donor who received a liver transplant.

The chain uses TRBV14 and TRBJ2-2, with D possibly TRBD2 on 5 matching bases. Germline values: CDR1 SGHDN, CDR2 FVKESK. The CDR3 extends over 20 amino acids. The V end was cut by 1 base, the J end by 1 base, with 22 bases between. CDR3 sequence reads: CASSQARGQVGPMNTGELFF. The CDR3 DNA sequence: TGTGCCAGCAGCCAAGCTCGCGGGCAGGTCGGCCCCATGAACACCGGGGAGCTGTTTTTT.

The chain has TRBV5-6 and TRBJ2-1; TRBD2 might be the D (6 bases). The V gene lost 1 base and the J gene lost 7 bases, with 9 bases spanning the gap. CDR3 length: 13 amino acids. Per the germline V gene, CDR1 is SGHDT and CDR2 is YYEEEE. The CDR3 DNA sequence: TGTGCCAGCAGCTTGTACGGGGGAAATGAGCAGTTCTTC. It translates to CASSLYGGNEQFF.

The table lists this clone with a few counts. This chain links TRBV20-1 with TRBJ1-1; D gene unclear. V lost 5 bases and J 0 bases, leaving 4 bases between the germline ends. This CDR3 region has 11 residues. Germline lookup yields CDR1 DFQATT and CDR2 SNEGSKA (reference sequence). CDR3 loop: CSALLNTEAFF. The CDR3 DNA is TGCAGTGCTTTATTGAACACTGAAGCTTTCTTT.

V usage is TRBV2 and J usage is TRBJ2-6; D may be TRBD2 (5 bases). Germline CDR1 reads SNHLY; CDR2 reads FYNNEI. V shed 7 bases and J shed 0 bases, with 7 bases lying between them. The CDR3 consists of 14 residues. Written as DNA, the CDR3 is TGTGCCAGCAAGAGCGGCTCTGGGGCCAACGTCCTGACTTTC. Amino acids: CASKSGSGANVLTF.

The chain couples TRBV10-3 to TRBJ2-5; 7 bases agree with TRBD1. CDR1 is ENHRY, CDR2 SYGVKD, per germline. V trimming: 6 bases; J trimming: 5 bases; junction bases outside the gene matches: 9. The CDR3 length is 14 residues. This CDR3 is CAIRIGGESETQYF. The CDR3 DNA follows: TGTGCCATCAGGATAGGGGGCGAGTCGGAGACCCAGTACTTC.

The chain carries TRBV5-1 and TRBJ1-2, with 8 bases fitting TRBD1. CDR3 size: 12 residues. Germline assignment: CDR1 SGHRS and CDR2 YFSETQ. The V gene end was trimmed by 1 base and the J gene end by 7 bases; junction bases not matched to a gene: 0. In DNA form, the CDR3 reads TGCGCCAGCAGCTTGACAGGGGGTGGCTACACCTTC. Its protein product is CASSLTGGGYTF.

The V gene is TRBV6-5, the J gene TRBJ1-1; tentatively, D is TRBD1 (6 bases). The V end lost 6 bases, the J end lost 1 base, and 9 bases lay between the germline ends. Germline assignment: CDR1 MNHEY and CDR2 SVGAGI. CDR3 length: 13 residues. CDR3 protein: CASRRTANTEAFF. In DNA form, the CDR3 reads TGTGCCAGCAGAAGGACAGCGAACACTGAAGCTTTCTTT.

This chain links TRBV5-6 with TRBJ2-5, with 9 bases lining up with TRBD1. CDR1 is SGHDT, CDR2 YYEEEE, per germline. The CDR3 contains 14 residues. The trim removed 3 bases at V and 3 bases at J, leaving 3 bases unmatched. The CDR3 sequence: CASSSQGAEETQYF. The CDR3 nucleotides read TGTGCCAGCAGCTCACAGGGGGCGGAAGAGACCCAGTACTTC.

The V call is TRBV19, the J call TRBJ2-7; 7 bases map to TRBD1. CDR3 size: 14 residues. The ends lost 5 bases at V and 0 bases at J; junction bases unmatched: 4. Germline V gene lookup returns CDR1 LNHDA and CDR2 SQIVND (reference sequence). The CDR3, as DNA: TGTGCCAGTAGTCACGGACAGGACTCCTACGAGCAGTACTTC. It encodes CASSHGQDSYEQYF.

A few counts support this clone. CDR3 nucleotide sequence: TGCGCCAGCAGCCAATATGGGAGGGGCACAGATACGCAGTATTTT. This encodes CASSQYGRGTDTQYF. The chain is built from TRBV4-3 and TRBJ2-3; 7 bases match TRBD2. CDR1 and CDR2 (germline): LGHNA, YSLEER. The V segment lost 2 bases and the J segment 1 base; nucleotides outside the gene matches: 3. This CDR3 spans 15 amino acids.

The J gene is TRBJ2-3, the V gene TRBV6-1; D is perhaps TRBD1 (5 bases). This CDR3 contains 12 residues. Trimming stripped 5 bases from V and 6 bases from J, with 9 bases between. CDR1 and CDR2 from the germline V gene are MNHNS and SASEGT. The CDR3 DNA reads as TGTGCCAGCAGTTCACAGGCCGATACGCAGTATTTT. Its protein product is CASSSQADTQYF.

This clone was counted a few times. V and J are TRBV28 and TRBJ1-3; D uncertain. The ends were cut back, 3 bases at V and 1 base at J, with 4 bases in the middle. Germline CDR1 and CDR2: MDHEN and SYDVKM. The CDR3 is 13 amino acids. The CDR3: CASSFESGNTIYF. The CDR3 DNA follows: TGTGCCAGCAGTTTTGAGTCTGGAAACACCATATATTTT.

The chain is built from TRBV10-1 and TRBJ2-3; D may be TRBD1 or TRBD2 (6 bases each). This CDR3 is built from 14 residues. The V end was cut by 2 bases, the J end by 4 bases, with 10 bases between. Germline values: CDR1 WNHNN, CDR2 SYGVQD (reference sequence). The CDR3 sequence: CASSERGRADTQYF. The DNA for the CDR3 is TGCGCCAGCAGTGAGCGGGGGCGGGCAGATACGCAGTATTTT.

CDR3 sequence (DNA): TGTGCCAGCAGCCCCTCGCGGGGCGCATGGGGGGAAAATGGCTACACCTTC. Encoded protein: CASSPSRGAWGENGYTF. This rearrangement joins TRBV21-1 to TRBJ1-2. TRBV21-1 is noted as a pseudogene. This CDR3 comprises 17 residues.

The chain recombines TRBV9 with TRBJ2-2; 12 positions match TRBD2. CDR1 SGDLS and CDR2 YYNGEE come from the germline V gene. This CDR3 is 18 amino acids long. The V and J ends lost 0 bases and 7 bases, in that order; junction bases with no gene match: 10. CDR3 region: CASSVAPTLAGGNGELFF. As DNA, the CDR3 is TGTGCCAGCAGCGTAGCTCCCACTCTAGCGGGAGGGAACGGGGAGCTGTTTTTT.

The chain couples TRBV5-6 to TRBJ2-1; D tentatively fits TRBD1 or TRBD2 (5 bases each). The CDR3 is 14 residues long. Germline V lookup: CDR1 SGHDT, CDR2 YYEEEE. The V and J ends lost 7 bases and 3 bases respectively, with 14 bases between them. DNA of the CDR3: TGTGCCAGCTCTACAACTGGGGGCTACAATGAGCAGTTCTTC. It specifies CASSTTGGYNEQFF.

This CDR3 reads CASSLGPADSGNTIYF. In DNA, the CDR3 is TGTGCCAGCAGCTTAGGCCCAGCCGACTCTGGAAACACCATATATTTT. J is TRBJ1-3 and V is TRBV7-8; D is undetermined. The V gene's germline CDR1 is SGHVS and CDR2 FQNEAQ. V was clipped by 1 base and J by 0 bases, with 10 bases between them. The CDR3 runs 16 residues.

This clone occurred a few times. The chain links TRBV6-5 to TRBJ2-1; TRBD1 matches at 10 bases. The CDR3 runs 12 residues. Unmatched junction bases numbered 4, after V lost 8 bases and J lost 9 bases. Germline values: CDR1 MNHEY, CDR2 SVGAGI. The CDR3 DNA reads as TGTGCCAGCCGACAGGGGGCGGTTGAGCAGTTCTTC. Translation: CASRQGAVEQFF.

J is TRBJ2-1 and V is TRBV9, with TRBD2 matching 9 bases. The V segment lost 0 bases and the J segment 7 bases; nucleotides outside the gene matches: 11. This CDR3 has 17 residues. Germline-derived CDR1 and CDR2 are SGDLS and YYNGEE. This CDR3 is CASSVDPASGIMNEQFF. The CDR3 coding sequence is TGTGCCAGCAGCGTAGATCCCGCTAGCGGGATTATGAATGAGCAGTTCTTC.

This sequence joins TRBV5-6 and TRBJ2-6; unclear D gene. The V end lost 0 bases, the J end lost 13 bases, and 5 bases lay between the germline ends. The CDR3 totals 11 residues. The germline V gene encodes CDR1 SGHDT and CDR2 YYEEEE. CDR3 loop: CASSLAGVLTF. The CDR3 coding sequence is TGTGCCAGCAGCTTGGCCGGAGTCCTGACTTTC.